This T cell receptor (beta chain) is from a study of blood T cell repertoires in COVID-19. Study as a whole: Sample material is recorded as cDNA or gDNA derived from T cells, B-cell-depleted T cells, or PBMCs.

Recruitment covered about 26 US areas and drew participants whose ages spanned about 18 to 100 years. Participants' reported clinical history set cohort assignment. Original analysis: By means of reference gene primer amplification, nucleated cell counts were estimated. Using immunoSEQ multiplex PCR, the repertoire was profiled, and TCRdb retains in-frame clones only, with some absent. From that table come the V and J calls and clone size; the DNA was used to work out D and trimming. This sample carries more than 300,000 clones, around 83% of them seen once, and the ten largest clones take approximately 5%. The specimen was PBMCs or T cells enriched from blood (not recorded which). This clonotype was sampled from a woman aged 50 to 65 who had recovered from COVID-19.

CDR3 protein: CASSQLVRSGNYGYTF. The CDR3 nucleotides read TGTGCCAGCAGCCAATTAGTGCGGTCTGGGAACTATGGCTACACCTTC. The gene calls are TRBV16 and TRBJ1-2, with D unclear. V lost 1 base, J lost 2 bases, and 14 bases lay in between. Germline CDR1 KGHSY, CDR2 FQNENV. The CDR3 is made up of 16 amino acids.